These 17 T cell receptor beta chains share one sample of origin, sequenced in a study of T cells after yellow fever vaccination. MiXCR was run by TCRdb on the 5' RACE reads, yielding one entry per CDR3 protein. This sample has some 200,000 distinct CDR3 sequences, with approximately 11% found just once. The sample consisted of CD8+ T cells sorted from PBMCs, taken 15 days after the yellow fever booster vaccination. The receptors were sampled from a man aged 18 to 29 who received the YFV17D yellow fever vaccine.

The chain has TRBV7-2 and TRBJ2-4; D is unclear. The CDR3 has 16 amino acids. From germline, CDR1 is SGHTA and CDR2 FQGNSA. Trimming removed 5 bases from V and 5 bases from J, with 19 bases in between. CDR3 loop: CASSLPRLTGQNIQYF. In nucleotides, the CDR3 is TGTGCCAGCAGCCTGCCGAGACTGACCGGCCAAAACATTCAGTACTTC.

This chain uses TRBV11-3 with TRBJ2-3; no definite D call. In germline, CDR1 is SGHNT, CDR2 YENEEA. This CDR3 has 13 amino acids. V lost 7 bases and J lost 6, with 14 bases in between. This CDR3 reads CASTKPPSDTQYF. DNA for the CDR3: TGTGCCAGCACCAAACCGCCGAGTGATACGCAGTATTTT.

V is TRBV7-9 and J is TRBJ1-2, with D unclear. Germline assignment: CDR1 SEHNR and CDR2 FQNEAQ (reference sequence). The CDR3 is 13 amino acids. Trimming took 3 bases from V and 6 from J, leaving 11 bases between them. The CDR3 here is CASSFSGEDGYTF. CDR3 sequence (DNA): TGTGCCAGCAGCTTTAGCGGGGAAGATGGCTACACCTTC.

This sequence joins TRBV12-3 or TRBV12-4 and TRBJ2-1, with 9 bases aligning to TRBD2. This CDR3 is built from 11 residues. V dropped 10 bases and J dropped 9; count of bases not matched to a gene: 4. The CDR3 sequence: CAIRLAAEQFF. In nucleotides, the CDR3 is TGTGCCATTAGACTAGCGGCTGAGCAGTTCTTC.

This clonotype appeared a few times. This chain joins TRBV15 and TRBJ2-1, with a weak D call TRBD2 (5 bases). The CDR3 sequence is 15 residues long. Germline V gene lookup returns CDR1 LNHNV and CDR2 YYDKDF (reference sequence). The V gene lost 7 bases and the J gene lost 0 bases, with 13 bases spanning the gap. The CDR3 reads CATKSPSSSYNEQFF. DNA for the CDR3: TGTGCCACCAAGTCCCCTAGCAGCTCCTACAATGAGCAGTTCTTC.

This clonotype was seen at least ten times. The chain has TRBV2 and TRBJ2-2; TRBD1 aligns across 8 bases. The CDR3 extends over 16 amino acids. Germline CDR1 and CDR2: SNHLY and FYNNEI. The J segment lost 1 base and the V segment lost 1 base, leaving 2 bases of the junction unmatched. CDR3 residues: CASSEGTGLNTGELFF. DNA for the CDR3: TGTGCCAGCAGTGAAGGGACAGGGTTGAACACCGGGGAGCTGTTTTTT.

The chain joins TRBV29-1 to TRBJ2-3, with a tentative D call TRBD2 (6 bases). Germline CDR1 SQVTM, CDR2 ANQGSEA. The CDR3 has 14 residues. V lost 1 base, J lost 6 bases, and 14 bases lay in between. The CDR3 DNA sequence: TGCAGCGTTGAAGGTATGGAGGGCAAGGATACGCAGTATTTT. Amino acids: CSVEGMEGKDTQYF.

The chain's CDR3 is CASSAGTQGTQYF. In nucleotides, the CDR3 is TGTGCCAGCAGCGCGGGGACCCAGGGGACCCAGTACTTC. The chain recombines TRBV7-3 with TRBJ2-5; D may be TRBD2 (6 bases). CDR3 length equals 13 residues. Germline V gives CDR1 SGHTA, CDR2 FQGTGA. V lost 5 bases, J lost 7 bases, and 14 bases lay in between.

V and J are TRBV3-1 and TRBJ2-3; the D is unclear. Trimming removed 0 bases from V and 3 bases from J, with 19 bases in between. In germline, CDR1 is LGHDT, CDR2 YNNKEL (reference sequence). This CDR3 region has 18 residues. CDR3 DNA: TGTGCCAGCAGCCAAGAAGGTCCCCGGACCTTCACTACAGATACGCAGTATTTT. Protein sequence: CASSQEGPRTFTTDTQYF.

The V call is TRBV11-2, the J call TRBJ1-6; D is unclear. The CDR3 consists of 14 residues. The germline V and J ends were trimmed by 3 bases and 6 bases, with 9 bases remaining between them. Per the germline V gene, CDR1 is SGHAT and CDR2 is FQNNGV. The CDR3 sequence is CASSFGFSNSPLHF. CDR3 nucleotide sequence: TGTGCCAGCAGCTTCGGCTTTTCTAATTCACCCCTCCACTTT. The complete variable domain, with remaining parts taken from reference TRBV11-2 and TRBJ1-6, reads EAGVAQSPRYKIIEKRQSVAFWCNPISGHATLYWYQQILGQGPKLLIQFQNNGVVDDSQLPKDRFSAERLKGVDSTLKIQPAKLEDSAVYLCASSFGFSNSPLHFGNGTRLTVT.

This clonotype was recorded at least ten times. The chain is built from TRBV5-1 and TRBJ2-5; a weak D match, TRBD1 (5 bases). Germline V gene sequence: CDR1 SGHRS, CDR2 YFSETQ. The CDR3 is 15 amino acids. Trimming removed 0 bases at V and 5 bases at J, with 14 bases between. The CDR3 DNA is TGCGCCAGCAGCTTGGGAGGTCAGGGAAAGGAGACCCAGTACTTC. This codes for CASSLGGQGKETQYF.

In this sample, this clonotype turned up a few times. The genes are TRBV2 and TRBJ1-4, with no clear D. Trimming stripped 5 bases from V and 2 bases from J, with 9 bases between. Germline CDR1 SNHLY, CDR2 FYNNEI. This CDR3 is built from 14 residues. The CDR3 loop is CASSSGWTNEKLFF. In DNA, the CDR3 is TGTGCCAGCAGTTCCGGCTGGACTAATGAAAAACTGTTTTTT. The whole variable domain, remainder taken from reference TRBV2 and TRBJ1-4, is EPEVTQTPSHQVTQMGQEVILRCVPISNHLYFYWYRQILGQKVEFLVSFYNNEISEKSEIFDDQFSVERPDGSNFTLKIRSTKLEDSAMYFCASSSGWTNEKLFFGSGTQLSVL.

This clonotype showed up many times. This chain links TRBV7-2 with TRBJ2-1; 9 bases are shared with TRBD2. This CDR3 spans 15 amino acids. The germline V gene encodes CDR1 SGHTA and CDR2 FQGNSA. V lost 5 bases to trimming and J lost 1 base; unmatched junction nucleotides: 3. The CDR3 region has the DNA TGTGCCAGCAGCCAGAGCGGGGGGTCCTACAATGAGCAGTTCTTC. It translates to CASSQSGGSYNEQFF. Combining the CDR3 with reference TRBV7-2 and TRBJ2-1 gives the whole variable domain GAGVSQSPSNKVTEKGKDVELRCDPISGHTALYWYRQSLGQGLEFLIYFQGNSAPDKSGLPSDRFSAERTGGSVSTLTIQRTQQEDSAVYLCASSQSGGSYNEQFFGPGTRLTVL.

This clonotype has more than one count but fewer than ten. The V call is TRBV7-9, the J call TRBJ1-4; D call uncertain. V lost 5 bases, J lost 6 bases, and 16 bases lay in between. Germline lookup yields CDR1 SEHNR and CDR2 FQNEAQ (reference sequence). CDR3 length: 15 residues. CDR3 residues: CASSPTAGAYEKLFF. In DNA form, the CDR3 reads TGTGCCAGCAGCCCCACGGCGGGAGCCTATGAAAAACTGTTTTTT.

This chain joins TRBV4-1 and TRBJ1-1; 7 bases agree with TRBD1. J gave up 5 bases and V 1 base, and 4 bases lay outside the gene matches. The CDR3 contains 14 residues. Germline lookup yields CDR1 MGHRA and CDR2 YSYEKL. The CDR3 nucleotides read TGCGCCAGCAGCCAAGGACAGGGAGAGACTGAAGCTTTCTTT. Translated: CASSQGQGETEAFF.

V and J are TRBV6-5 and TRBJ2-1, with 11 bases aligning to TRBD1. The germline CDR1 and CDR2 sequences are MNHEY and SVGAGI. V lost 2 bases and J lost 7; bases outside the gene matches: 4. This CDR3 is built from 15 residues. The CDR3 coding sequence is TGTGCCAGCAGTTACGGACAGGGGGCGTTGAATGAGCAGTTCTTC. This sequence encodes CASSYGQGALNEQFF.

The chain carries TRBV5-1 and TRBJ2-5, with D possibly being TRBD1 or TRBD2 (5 bases each). There are 16 residues in the CDR3. CDR1 SGHRS and CDR2 YFSETQ come from the germline V gene. V lost 0 bases, J lost 1 base, and 13 bases lay in between. This CDR3 is CASSLVWGPLQETQYF. The CDR3 DNA is TGCGCCAGCAGCTTGGTTTGGGGACCGCTCCAAGAGACCCAGTACTTC.